The 19 T cell receptor beta chains below were found in one sample sequenced in a study of blood T cell repertoires in COVID-19. The method was immunoSEQ multiplex PCR; TCRdb's version includes in-frame clones alone and lacks a portion of them. The sample carries nearly 110,000 clones, roughly 88% recorded once. The sequencing input was peripheral blood. The receptors shown here come from a man over 45 with active or convalescent COVID-19.

The V call is TRBV6-6, the J call TRBJ1-3; unclear D gene. Germline lookup yields CDR1 MNHNY and CDR2 SVGAGI (reference sequence). Trimming stripped 5 bases from V and 3 bases from J, with 5 bases between. The CDR3 has 12 residues. CDR3 residues: CASSNSGNTIYF. The DNA for the CDR3 is TGTGCCAGCAGTAACAGTGGAAACACCATATATTTT.

The chain links TRBV7-2 to TRBJ2-3; the match to TRBD2 covers 10 bases. Losses at the gene ends were 5 bases for V and 6 bases for J; bases not matched to a gene: 8. Germline V CDR1 and CDR2: SGHTA, FQGNSA. The CDR3 runs 15 residues. For the CDR3, the DNA is TGTGCCAGCAGCCGGCTAATACTAGCGGGGGATACGCAGTATTTT. Amino acids: CASSRLILAGDTQYF.

This clone was observed a handful of times. This chain joins TRBV5-1 and TRBJ2-2, with D possibly matching TRBD1 (10 bases). V was shortened by 3 bases and J by 9 bases, with 33 bases between the two germline ends. Germline CDR1 and CDR2: SGHRS and YFSETQ. The CDR3 covers 20 residues. CDR3 in DNA: TGCGCCAGCAGCTCCCCGGGACAGGGGATACTAGCGGGCGCTAGAAGGGAGCTGTTTTTT. Translating gives CASSSPGQGILAGARRELFF.

The chain links TRBV28 to TRBJ2-7; 8 bases match TRBD1. CDR1 and CDR2 from the germline V gene are MDHEN and SYDVKM. This CDR3 has 17 residues. V lost 8 bases to trimming and J lost 2 bases; unmatched junction nucleotides: 17. The CDR3, as DNA: TGTGCCAGCGGGGACCGGGGCCGGGACAGGAGTACCTACGAGCAGTACTTC. It translates to CASGDRGRDRSTYEQYF.

The chain carries TRBV6-1 and TRBJ1-3, with a tentative D call TRBD1 (5 bases). The CDR3 has 16 amino acids. Germline V CDR1 and CDR2: MNHNS, SASEGT. The V and J ends lost 1 base and 1 base respectively, with 11 bases between them. CDR3 sequence: CASSEVGGASGNTIYF. The CDR3 region has the DNA TGTGCCAGCAGTGAAGTCGGGGGAGCTTCTGGAAACACCATATATTTT.

The J gene is TRBJ2-3, the V gene TRBV30, with 15 positions matching TRBD2. The CDR3 consists of 17 residues. Germline CDR1 is GTSNPN and CDR2 is SVGIG (reference sequence). CDR3 protein: CASVPGLAGGGRDTQYF. The CDR3 DNA follows: TGTGCATCCGTGCCCGGACTAGCGGGAGGGGGCAGAGATACGCAGTATTTT.

The CDR3 DNA follows: TGTGCCAGCAGCCCCGGACAGTCCTGGGACTCACCCCTCCACTTT. Translating it yields CASSPGQSWDSPLHF. V gene TRBV7-9 combines with J gene TRBJ1-6; possible D gene TRBD1, 6 bases. V was trimmed by 5 bases and J by 10 bases, leaving 18 bases between them. Germline loops: CDR1 SEHNR, CDR2 FQNEAQ (reference sequence). This CDR3 region has 15 residues.

The V call is TRBV4-2, the J call TRBJ2-1; 8 bases are a match to TRBD2. Germline trimming cut 1 base from V and 14 bases from J; bases unmatched to any gene: 1. The V gene's germline CDR1 is LGHNA and CDR2 YNFKEQ. The CDR3 runs to 11 residues. The CDR3 loop reads CASSQAGLEFF. CDR3 nucleotides: TGTGCCAGCAGCCAAGCGGGACTAGAGTTCTTC.

The chain joins TRBV30 to TRBJ2-3; TRBD1 agrees at 9 bases. V lost 4 bases and J lost 5; bases outside the gene matches: 10. Germline V gives CDR1 GTSNPN, CDR2 SVGIG (reference sequence). The CDR3 totals 15 residues. The CDR3 DNA sequence: TGTGCCTGGATAAACGGGACAGGGCGTCGAGATACGCAGTATTTT. Translating it yields CAWINGTGRRDTQYF.

J is TRBJ2-7 and V is TRBV6-5, with D possibly being TRBD1 (6 bases). CDR1 is MNHEY, CDR2 SVGAGI, per germline. The CDR3 is 14 amino acids. With 4 bases removed from V and 3 bases from J, the gap between germline ends came to 13 bases. CDR3 in amino acids: CASSSMTGIYEQYF. The CDR3 DNA reads TGTGCCAGCAGTTCTATGACAGGAATCTACGAGCAGTACTTC.

The chain is built from TRBV10-3 and TRBJ2-5, with 12 bases fitting TRBD2. V dropped 2 bases and J dropped 5; count of bases not matched to a gene: 9. Germline V gene lookup returns CDR1 ENHRY and CDR2 SYGVKD. The length of the CDR3 is 17 residues. CDR3 in amino acids: CAISERGLAGGFETQYF. The CDR3 DNA follows: TGTGCCATCAGTGAGAGGGGTCTAGCGGGAGGGTTTGAGACCCAGTACTTC.

This chain links TRBV5-4 with TRBJ2-3; no definite D call. CDR1 is SGHNT and CDR2 is YYREEE in the germline V gene (reference sequence). CDR3 length equals 12 residues. The V and J ends lost 5 bases and 4 bases respectively, with 8 bases between them. CDR3 in DNA: TGTGCCAGCAGTCCCTCGGCAGATACGCAGTATTTT. This translates into CASSPSADTQYF.

There are a few counts of this clone. This chain joins TRBV7-8 and TRBJ1-2; D gene unclear. With 1 base removed from V and 6 bases from J, the gap between germline ends came to 12 bases. Germline assignment: CDR1 SGHVS and CDR2 FQNEAQ. The CDR3 sequence is 14 residues long. CDR3 sequence (DNA): TGTGCCAGCAGCTTAGGAATCTTCGAGAATGGCTACACCTTC. Its protein is CASSLGIFENGYTF.

This chain uses TRBV9 with TRBJ2-3; 13 positions match TRBD2. CDR3 length: 16 amino acids. Germline CDR1 is SGDLS and CDR2 is YYNGEE. Losses at the gene ends were 3 bases for V and 7 bases for J; bases not matched to a gene: 8. Here the CDR3 reads CASSAGLAGESYTQYF. The CDR3 nucleotides read TGTGCCAGCAGCGCCGGACTAGCGGGAGAGTCATATACGCAGTATTTT.

The rearrangement uses TRBV9 and TRBJ1-2; D unclear. Germline assignment: CDR1 SGDLS and CDR2 YYNGEE. This CDR3 contains 14 residues. The V and J ends lost 3 bases and 7 bases respectively, with 16 bases between them. For the CDR3, the DNA is TGTGCCAGCAGCGGACTAGGGCCCCCTCCTGGCTACACCTTC. Protein: CASSGLGPPPGYTF.

This chain uses TRBV14 with TRBJ2-7; D is possibly TRBD2 (5 bases). There are 16 residues in the CDR3. V lost 0 bases and J lost 4, with 16 bases in between. Germline CDR1 reads SGHDN; CDR2 reads FVKESK. The chain's CDR3 is CASSQEGELVIYEQYF. DNA of the CDR3: TGTGCCAGCAGCCAAGAGGGTGAACTAGTGATTTACGAGCAGTACTTC.

This chain links TRBV7-9 with TRBJ2-7; perhaps TRBD2 as D (6 bases). There are 13 residues in the CDR3. Trimming stripped 3 bases from V and 7 bases from J, with 13 bases between. The V gene's germline CDR1 is SEHNR and CDR2 FQNEAQ (reference sequence). In DNA, the CDR3 is TGTGCCAGCAGCTTCGGGACTCCGAGGGAGCAGTACTTC. Translating it yields CASSFGTPREQYF.

The chain uses TRBV28 and TRBJ2-5, with 9 positions matching TRBD2. The trim removed 5 bases at V and 3 bases at J, leaving 10 bases unmatched. Per the germline V gene, CDR1 is MDHEN and CDR2 is SYDVKM. The length of the CDR3 is 16 residues. The chain's CDR3 is CASSPISGSGEETQYF. Written as DNA, the CDR3 is TGTGCCAGCAGTCCGATTAGCGGGAGTGGTGAAGAGACCCAGTACTTC.

V and J are TRBV7-6 and TRBJ2-3; 10 bases align to TRBD1. CDR1 is SGHVS, CDR2 FNYEAQ, per germline. The length of the CDR3 is 16 residues. V shed 2 bases, J shed 0 bases, and the junction held 2 bases outside the gene matches. CDR3 in amino acids: CASSLRQGASTDTQYF. The CDR3 DNA reads as TGTGCCAGCAGCTTAAGACAGGGGGCGAGCACAGATACGCAGTATTTT.